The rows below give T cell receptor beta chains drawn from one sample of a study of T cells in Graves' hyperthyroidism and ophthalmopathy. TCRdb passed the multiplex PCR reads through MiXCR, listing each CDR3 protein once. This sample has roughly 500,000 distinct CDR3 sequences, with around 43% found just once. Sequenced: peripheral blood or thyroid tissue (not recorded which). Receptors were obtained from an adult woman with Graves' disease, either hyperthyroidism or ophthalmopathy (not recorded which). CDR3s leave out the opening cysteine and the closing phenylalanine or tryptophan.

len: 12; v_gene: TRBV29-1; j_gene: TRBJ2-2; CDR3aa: SVDKGPGTGELF
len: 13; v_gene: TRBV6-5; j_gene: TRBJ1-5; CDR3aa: ASSIRGRDNQPQH
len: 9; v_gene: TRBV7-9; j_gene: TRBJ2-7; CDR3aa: ASSSFSEQY
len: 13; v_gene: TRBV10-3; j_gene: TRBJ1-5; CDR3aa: AISGTLGSNQPQH
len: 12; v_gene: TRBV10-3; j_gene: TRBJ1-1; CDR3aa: AISGTGPGTEAF
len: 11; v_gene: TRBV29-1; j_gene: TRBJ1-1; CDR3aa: SVDRTERTEAF
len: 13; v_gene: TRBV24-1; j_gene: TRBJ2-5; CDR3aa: ATSDQRDRLLTQY
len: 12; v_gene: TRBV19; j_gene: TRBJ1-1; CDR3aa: ASITREGNTEAF
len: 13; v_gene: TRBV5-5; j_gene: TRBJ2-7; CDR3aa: ASRRLRDSTYEQY
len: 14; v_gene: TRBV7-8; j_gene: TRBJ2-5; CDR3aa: ASRSYRPSGLETQY
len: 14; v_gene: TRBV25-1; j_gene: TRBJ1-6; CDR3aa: ASSDQRTGPSSPLH
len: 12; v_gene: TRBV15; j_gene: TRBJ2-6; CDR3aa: ATLSLSGANVLT
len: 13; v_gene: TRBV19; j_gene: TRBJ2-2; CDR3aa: ASSPAGTGAGELF
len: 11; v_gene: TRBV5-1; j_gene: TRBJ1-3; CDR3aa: ASSWDRGNTIY
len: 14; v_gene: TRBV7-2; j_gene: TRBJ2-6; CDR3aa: ASSLAMGNGANVLT
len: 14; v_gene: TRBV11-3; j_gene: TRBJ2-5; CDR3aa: ASRKTGEWGQETQY
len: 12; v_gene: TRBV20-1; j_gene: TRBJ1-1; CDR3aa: SAWYGQGNTEAF
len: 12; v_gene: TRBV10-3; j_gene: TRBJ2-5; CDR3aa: AIRGQGVEATQY
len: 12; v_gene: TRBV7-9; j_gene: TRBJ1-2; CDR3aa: ASSLDPGFYGYT
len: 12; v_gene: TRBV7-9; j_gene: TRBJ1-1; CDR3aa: ASSLVPGNTEAF
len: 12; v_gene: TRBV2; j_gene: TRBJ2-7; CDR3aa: ASTIGGPSYEQY
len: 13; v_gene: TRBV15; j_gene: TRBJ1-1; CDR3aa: ATSPDAGGFTEAF
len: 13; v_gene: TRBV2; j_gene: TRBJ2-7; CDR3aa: ASSEAGQYSYEQY
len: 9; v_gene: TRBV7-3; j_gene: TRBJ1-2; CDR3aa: ASSLIRGYY
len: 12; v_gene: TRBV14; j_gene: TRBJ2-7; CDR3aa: ASSHRGGYPEQY
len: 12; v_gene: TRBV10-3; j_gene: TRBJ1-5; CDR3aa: AISDDREAQPQH
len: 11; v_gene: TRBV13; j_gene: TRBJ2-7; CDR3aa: ASSRGYSYEQY
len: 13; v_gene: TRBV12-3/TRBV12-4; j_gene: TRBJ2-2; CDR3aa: ASKRDRGRTGELF
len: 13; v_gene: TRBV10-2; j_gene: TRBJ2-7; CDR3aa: ASSETPGQGYEQY
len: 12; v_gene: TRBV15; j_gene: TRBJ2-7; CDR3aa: ATSRANMGYEQY
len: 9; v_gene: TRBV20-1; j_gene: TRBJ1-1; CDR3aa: SATGGAEAF
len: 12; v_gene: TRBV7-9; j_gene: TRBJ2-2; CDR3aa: ASSLAQHTGELF
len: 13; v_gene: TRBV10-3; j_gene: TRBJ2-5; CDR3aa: AISAIAGGRETQY
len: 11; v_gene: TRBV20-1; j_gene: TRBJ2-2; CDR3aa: SARRPHTGELF
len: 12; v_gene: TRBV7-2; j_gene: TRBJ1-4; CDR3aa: ASTPGAKRGELF
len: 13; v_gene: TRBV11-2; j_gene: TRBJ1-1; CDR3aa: ASSLAGQWLTEAF
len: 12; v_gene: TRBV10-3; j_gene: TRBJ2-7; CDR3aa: AISAGEFSYEQY
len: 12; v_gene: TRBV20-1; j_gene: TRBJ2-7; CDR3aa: SARPGQGIYEQY
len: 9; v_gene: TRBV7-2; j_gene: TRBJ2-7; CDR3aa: ASSYRAEQY
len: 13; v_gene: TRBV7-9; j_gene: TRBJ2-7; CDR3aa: ASSQNEGGSYEQY
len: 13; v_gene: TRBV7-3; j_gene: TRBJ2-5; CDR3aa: ASSFGQGRQETQY
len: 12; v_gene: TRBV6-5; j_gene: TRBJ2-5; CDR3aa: AISDSTGQETQY
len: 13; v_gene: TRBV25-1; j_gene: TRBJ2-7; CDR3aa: ASSDVGDRAYGQY
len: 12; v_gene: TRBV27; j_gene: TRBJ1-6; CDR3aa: ASGRGQGNSPLH
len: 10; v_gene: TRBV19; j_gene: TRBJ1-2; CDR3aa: ACRDRGLGDT
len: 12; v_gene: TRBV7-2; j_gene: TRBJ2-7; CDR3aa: ASSSTGQTYEQY
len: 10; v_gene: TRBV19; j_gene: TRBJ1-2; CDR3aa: ASDTGEDGYT
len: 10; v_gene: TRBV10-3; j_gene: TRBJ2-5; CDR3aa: AISGSRETQY
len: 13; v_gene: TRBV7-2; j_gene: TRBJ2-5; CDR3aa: ASSLSPGGAETQY
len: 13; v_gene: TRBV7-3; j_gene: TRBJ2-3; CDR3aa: ASSRSGLSTDTQY
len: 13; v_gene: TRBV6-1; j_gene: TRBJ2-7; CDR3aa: ASSEGQGSIYEQY
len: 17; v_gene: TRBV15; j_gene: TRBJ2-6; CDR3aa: ATSQTASTSGAGANVLT
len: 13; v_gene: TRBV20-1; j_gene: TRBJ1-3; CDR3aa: SAKGQGTSGNTIY
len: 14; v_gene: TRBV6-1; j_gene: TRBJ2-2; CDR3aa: ASSGFWGGDTGELF
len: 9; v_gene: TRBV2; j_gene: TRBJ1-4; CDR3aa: ASRDREKLF
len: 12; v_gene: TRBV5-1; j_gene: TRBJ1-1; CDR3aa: ASSYLSQNTEAF
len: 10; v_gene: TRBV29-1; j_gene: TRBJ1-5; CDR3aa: SAGDSLQPQH
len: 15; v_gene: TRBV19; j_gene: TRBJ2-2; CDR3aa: ASWNGQGVKMTGELF
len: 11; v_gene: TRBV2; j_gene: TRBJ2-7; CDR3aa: ASSYGLVREQY
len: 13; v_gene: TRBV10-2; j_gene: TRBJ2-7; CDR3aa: ASSEGQGASYEQY